What follows are 14 T cell receptor beta chains derived from one specimen sequenced in a study of blood T cell repertoires in COVID-19. TCRdb keeps only in-frame clones here, not all; method: immunoSEQ multiplex PCR. The sample has 150,000 or so clones, approximately 80% seen once. The sequenced sample was peripheral blood. The source of these receptors is a human donor in a cohort sampled during active COVID-19.

The V gene is TRBV4-3, the J gene TRBJ2-5, with D maybe TRBD1 (5 bases). Trimming took off 3 bases at V and 2 bases at J, with 13 bases between the two ends. The V gene's germline CDR1 is LGHNA and CDR2 YSLEER. This CDR3 is built from 15 residues. The CDR3, as DNA: TGCGCCAGCAGCCACGGACACCAATATCAAGAGACCCAGTACTTC. It is translated as CASSHGHQYQETQYF.

This chain joins TRBV11-2 and TRBJ1-3; TRBD1 matches at 9 bases. The CDR3 length is 15 residues. V gave up 6 bases and J gave up 4 bases; unmatched junction bases: 7. Germline-derived CDR1 and CDR2 are SGHAT and FQNNGV. The CDR3 is CASRPTGGGGNTIYF. The CDR3, as DNA: TGTGCCAGCAGACCGACAGGGGGAGGCGGAAACACCATATATTTT.

The J gene is TRBJ2-7, the V gene TRBV7-2; TRBD2 aligns across 9 bases. The germline CDR1 and CDR2 sequences are SGHTA and FQGNSA. The CDR3 is 15 residues long. V lost 4 bases, J lost 3 bases, and 7 bases stayed unmatched. The CDR3 region is CASSSPPSGNYEQYF. CDR3 bases: TGTGCCAGCAGCTCCCCCCCTAGCGGGAACTACGAGCAGTACTTC.

CDR3 coding DNA: TGCAGCGCGGAAACAGGGTCGGAGACCCAGTACTTC. The encoded protein is CSAETGSETQYF. The chain recombines TRBV29-1 with TRBJ2-5, with D perhaps matching TRBD1 (6 bases). The ends were cut back, 7 bases at V and 5 bases at J, with 14 bases in the middle. The V gene's germline CDR1 is SQVTM and CDR2 ANQGSEA. The CDR3 length is 12 residues.

The chain has TRBV18 and TRBJ1-4; 7 positions agree with TRBD1. The V gene end was trimmed by 8 bases and the J gene end by 4 bases; junction bases not matched to a gene: 13. The germline V gene encodes CDR1 KGHSH and CDR2 LQKENI. The CDR3 is 16 amino acids. DNA of the CDR3: TGTGCCAGCCACCCAACCCCGGGACAGCTTAATGAAAAACTGTTTTTT. Protein product: CASHPTPGQLNEKLFF. Full variable domain (rest looked up from reference TRBV18 and TRBJ1-4): NAGVMQNPRHLVRRRGQEARLRCSPMKGHSHVYWYRQLPEEGLKFMVYLQKENIIDESGMPKERFSAEFPKEGPSILRIQQVVRGDSAAYFCASHPTPGQLNEKLFFGSGTQLSVL.

This sequence joins TRBV20-1 and TRBJ1-5, with D perhaps matching TRBD1 (5 bases). V was clipped by 2 bases and J by 6 bases, with 5 bases between them. There are 11 residues in the CDR3. Germline CDR1 reads DFQATT; CDR2 reads SNEGSKA (reference sequence). CDR3 protein: CSARTGQPQHF. For the CDR3, the DNA is TGCAGTGCTAGAACAGGTCAGCCCCAGCATTTT.

This clone has a count of ten or more. The J gene is TRBJ2-7, the V gene TRBV10-3; D might be TRBD1 (5 bases). Looked up from germline, CDR1 is ENHRY and CDR2 is SYGVKD. This CDR3 contains 16 residues. V shed 6 bases and J shed 3 bases, with 21 bases lying between them. This chain's CDR3 is CAISDQQGARGYEQYF. The DNA for the CDR3 is TGTGCCATCAGCGATCAGCAAGGGGCAAGGGGCTACGAGCAGTACTTC.

The chain is built from TRBV13 and TRBJ2-7, with D possibly matching TRBD1 (6 bases). Trimming took 2 bases from V and 1 from J, leaving 12 bases between them. This CDR3 has 15 amino acids. Germline V gives CDR1 PRHDT, CDR2 FYEKMQ (reference sequence). The CDR3 here is CASSLTGKGSYEQYF. In nucleotides, the CDR3 is TGTGCCAGCAGCTTAACAGGGAAAGGTTCCTACGAGCAGTACTTC. The variable domain in full, with the rest retrieved from reference TRBV13 and TRBJ2-7, is AAGVIQSPRHLIKEKRETATLKCYPIPRHDTVYWYQQGPGQDPQFLISFYEKMQSDKGSIPDRFSAQQFSDYHSELNMSSLELGDSALYFCASSLTGKGSYEQYFGPGTRLTVT.

The sample holds a few counts of this clone. The chain combines TRBV28 with TRBJ1-1; the D is unclear. Germline lookup yields CDR1 MDHEN and CDR2 SYDVKM. The CDR3 has 15 residues. V was shortened by 4 bases and J by 4 bases, with 16 bases between the two germline ends. This CDR3 is CASSSRDTAGTEAFF. CDR3 nucleotide sequence: TGTGCCAGCAGTTCACGCGACACCGCGGGCACTGAAGCTTTCTTT.

The V and J genes are TRBV30 and TRBJ2-7, with D possibly being TRBD2 (6 bases). The CDR3 covers 16 residues. CDR1 GTSNPN and CDR2 SVGIG come from the germline V gene (reference sequence). Trimming took 2 bases from V and 5 from J, leaving 22 bases between them. Written as DNA, the CDR3 is TGTGCCTGGAGTCCCCCCAGGCCAGGAGGGCACGACGAGCAGTACTTC. Translation: CAWSPPRPGGHDEQYF.

The chain has TRBV9 and TRBJ2-7; TRBD1 matches at 11 bases. The CDR3 length is 15 residues. Germline CDR1 and CDR2: SGDLS and YYNGEE. Germline trimming cut 3 bases from V and 5 bases from J; bases unmatched to any gene: 7. The CDR3 reads CASSGPGTGGNEQYF. The CDR3 coding sequence is TGTGCCAGCAGCGGCCCCGGGACAGGGGGTAACGAGCAGTACTTC. The full variable domain, rest sourced from reference TRBV9 and TRBJ2-7, is DSGVTQTPKHLITATGQRVTLRCSPRSGDLSVYWYQQSLDQGLQFLIQYYNGEERAKGNILERFSAQQFPDLHSELNLSSLELGDSALYFCASSGPGTGGNEQYFGPGTRLTVT.

The genes are TRBV3-1 (or the pseudogene TRBV3-2) and TRBJ2-2; the D gene is possibly TRBD1 (6 bases). Germline CDR1 and CDR2: LGHDT and YNNKEL (reference sequence). The CDR3 covers 13 residues. V was clipped by 6 bases and J by 6 bases, with 11 bases between them. CDR3 amino acids: CASRQQGSGELFF. CDR3 bases: TGTGCCAGCAGGCAACAGGGTTCCGGGGAGCTGTTTTTT.

V usage is TRBV6-2 or TRBV6-3 and J usage is TRBJ2-7; 7 bases map to TRBD2. Germline CDR1 and CDR2: MNHEY and SVGEGT. CDR3 length equals 14 residues. Losses at the gene ends were 5 bases for V and 4 bases for J; bases not matched to a gene: 8. The DNA of the CDR3 is TGTGCCAGCAGTCGAAGACTAGCCCTGTACGAGCAGTACTTC. This sequence encodes CASSRRLALYEQYF.

This chain links TRBV19 with TRBJ1-1, with a possible D match to TRBD1 (5 bases). This CDR3 spans 13 amino acids. Germline V gives CDR1 LNHDA, CDR2 SQIVND (reference sequence). V lost 5 bases to trimming and J lost 3 bases, with 10 bases between them. The CDR3 DNA reads as TGTGCCAGTAGTGGGGGGGTCTACACTGAAGCTTTCTTT. Its translation: CASSGGVYTEAFF.